A single sample is the source of the 32 T cell receptor beta chains below, sequenced in a study of T cells expressing NK-cell markers. TCRdb processed the 5' RACE reads again and assigns one entry to each CDR3 protein, with no DNA. Its listing shows thousands of distinct CDR3 sequences. The sequenced sample consisted of blood T cells: a sorted CD56 or NKG2C T cell subset, CD4+ or CD8+ T cells, or bulk PBMC T cells (not recorded which). These receptors all stem from a man aged 18-30 years in good health.

This chain connects TRBV24-1 to TRBJ2-6; TCRdb designates TRBD1, a call that cannot be tested without DNA. The germline CDR1 and CDR2 sequences are KGHDR and SFDVKD. CDR3 size: 16 residues. This CDR3 is CATRGTGEAGANVLTF.

The chain has TRBV7-8 and TRBJ2-4; the TCRdb call, TRBD2, lacks DNA for checking. This CDR3 is built from 15 residues. Per germline, CDR1 SGHVS and CDR2 FQNEAQ. CDR3 residues: CASSLWGAGGGIQYF. Looking up the rest from reference TRBV7-8 and TRBJ2-4 gives the full variable domain: GAGVSQSPRYKVAKRGQDVALRCDPISGHVSLFWYQQALGQGPEFLTYFQNEAQLDKSGLPSDRFFAERPEGSVSTLKIQRTQQEDSAVYLCASSLWGAGGGIQYFGAGTRLSVL.

According to its frequency, this clonotype is large (0.1 to 1%). The chain links TRBV2 to TRBJ1-2. The germline V gene encodes CDR1 SNHLY and CDR2 FYNNEI. CDR3 size: 14 residues. The CDR3 here is CASSEAPGPDGYTF. Based on the CDR3 plus reference TRBV2 and TRBJ1-2, the full variable domain is EPEVTQTPSHQVTQMGQEVILRCVPISNHLYFYWYRQILGQKVEFLVSFYNNEISEKSEIFDDQFSVERPDGSNFTLKIRSTKLEDSAMYFCASSEAPGPDGYTFGSGTRLTVV.

This clonotype registers medium-sized by frequency. The gene calls are TRBV4-2 and TRBJ2-1; TCRdb gives TRBD2 as the D gene, but with no DNA this cannot be confirmed. There are 13 residues in the CDR3. The germline V gene has CDR1 LGHNA and CDR2 YNFKEQ. This CDR3 reads CASIGTSGNEQFF.

This chain connects TRBV7-9 to TRBJ2-1; the D call of TRBD1 rests on TCRdb alone, since no DNA is present to check it. CDR1 is SEHNR, CDR2 FQNEAQ, per germline (reference sequence). This CDR3 contains 14 residues. The CDR3 protein is CASSLQGGGDEQFF.

Measured by frequency, this clonotype is medium-sized. The chain has TRBV9 and TRBJ2-3; TCRdb gives TRBD2 as the D gene, but with no DNA this cannot be confirmed. The CDR3 sequence is 17 residues long. Germline lookup yields CDR1 SGDLS and CDR2 YYNGEE. The CDR3 loop is CASSDPTREGRTDTQYF.

The V gene is TRBV6-2 or TRBV6-3, the J gene TRBJ2-4; TCRdb indicates TRBD1, and absent DNA this call remains unverified. CDR1 and CDR2 from the germline V gene are MNHEY and SVGEGT. CDR3 length: 15 residues. CDR3 protein: CASTPPGQAKNIQYF.

This chain connects TRBV19 to TRBJ2-6; the TCRdb D gene call, TRBD1, has no DNA to confirm it. Germline CDR1 LNHDA, CDR2 SQIVND (reference sequence). The CDR3 spans 17 residues. The CDR3 protein is CASRVPTAAFGANVLTF.

The V call is TRBV4-1, the J call TRBJ2-3; no DNA is available, so the TRBD2 call from TCRdb remains unchecked. The CDR3 has 15 residues. CDR1 MGHRA and CDR2 YSYEKL come from the germline V gene. CDR3 loop: CVSSQLAGGPYTQYF.

This clonotype is identified as medium-sized from frequency. The V gene is TRBV5-5, the J gene TRBJ2-1; TCRdb calls TRBD2, which cannot be checked without DNA. The CDR3 is 15 residues long. The germline gives CDR1 SGHKS, CDR2 YYEKEE (reference sequence). CDR3 sequence reads: CASSFRLVSYNEQFF.

The genes are TRBV15 and TRBJ2-5; lacking DNA, the TRBD2 call made by TCRdb goes unchecked. The CDR3 is 15 residues long. Germline V gives CDR1 LNHNV, CDR2 YYDKDF (reference sequence). CDR3 in amino acids: CATSSARGGGETQYF.

V usage is TRBV13 and J usage is TRBJ2-7; there is no DNA to check the TCRdb D call of TRBD1. CDR3 size: 15 residues. Germline V lookup: CDR1 PRHDT, CDR2 FYEKMQ (reference sequence). The CDR3 loop reads CASSPETGIFYEQYF.

This clonotype is medium-sized (0.01 to 0.1%) by frequency. This rearrangement joins TRBV12-3 or TRBV12-4 to TRBJ2-1; absent DNA, TCRdb's TRBD2 call cannot be checked. The CDR3 runs to 12 residues. CDR3 loop: CASSLSREKQFF.

The J gene is TRBJ2-2, the V gene TRBV25-1; without DNA, the TCRdb call of TRBD1 cannot be checked. The length of the CDR3 is 13 residues. Per the germline V gene, CDR1 is MGHDK and CDR2 is SYGVNS. CDR3 amino acids: CASKSAPTGELFF.

The rearrangement uses TRBV20-1 and TRBJ2-2. This CDR3 is built from 13 residues. Looked up from germline, CDR1 is DFQATT and CDR2 is SNEGSKA (reference sequence). CDR3 sequence: CSARESGTGELFF.

The J gene is TRBJ1-1, the V gene TRBV30. CDR3 length: 14 amino acids. Germline CDR1 reads GTSNPN; CDR2 reads SVGIG (reference sequence). The CDR3 is CAWSPEVGNTEAFF.

The chain employs TRBV6-2 or TRBV6-3 and TRBJ2-7; TCRdb calls TRBD2, which cannot be checked without DNA. Germline CDR1 and CDR2: MNHEY and SVGEGT. The CDR3 runs to 11 residues. CDR3 in amino acids: CASSPRGEQYF.

This chain joins TRBV5-6 and TRBJ2-1; the D call of TRBD2 rests on TCRdb alone, since no DNA is present to check it. The CDR3 has 17 residues. Germline-derived CDR1 and CDR2 are SGHDT and YYEEEE. The chain's CDR3 is CASSWGPGLLPHNEQFF.

According to its frequency, this clonotype is medium-sized (0.01 to 0.1%). The chain couples TRBV29-1 to TRBJ2-3; the TCRdb D gene call, TRBD2, has no DNA to confirm it. Germline CDR1 SQVTM, CDR2 ANQGSEA. CDR3 length equals 14 residues. CDR3 amino acids: CSVGGSGFTDTQYF.

This clonotype is labeled medium-sized based on frequency. The chain combines TRBV7-3 with TRBJ2-1. The CDR3 covers 12 residues. CDR1 is SGHTA, CDR2 FQGTGA, per germline. CDR3 loop: CASSPDYNEQFF.

Measured by frequency, this clonotype is medium-sized. The chain recombines TRBV20-1 with TRBJ2-5; TCRdb picks TRBD2, but there is no DNA to check that call. Germline V lookup: CDR1 DFQATT, CDR2 SNEGSKA (reference sequence). The CDR3 has 16 amino acids. CDR3 residues: CSAGTSGGGHQETQYF.

The chain links TRBV4-2 to TRBJ2-3; TCRdb calls TRBD1, which cannot be checked without DNA. Looked up from germline, CDR1 is LGHNA and CDR2 is YNFKEQ. The CDR3 is 15 amino acids. The CDR3 sequence: CASSQDPRGTDTQYF.

The CDR3 reads CASSPQGSMNTEAFF. V is TRBV18 and J is TRBJ1-1. CDR1 and CDR2 from the germline V gene are KGHSH and LQKENI. The CDR3 has 15 amino acids.

This rearrangement joins TRBV7-9 to TRBJ2-7; there is no DNA to check the TCRdb D call of TRBD1. This CDR3 has 13 amino acids. The germline V gene encodes CDR1 SEHNR and CDR2 FQNEAQ (reference sequence). The CDR3 loop is CASSFGQAYEQYF.

This chain links TRBV7-9 with TRBJ2-7; lacking DNA, the TRBD1 call made by TCRdb goes unchecked. CDR1 and CDR2 (germline): SEHNR, FQNEAQ (reference sequence). The CDR3 runs 16 residues. The CDR3 loop reads CASSEGSGTGTYEQYF.

V usage is TRBV24-1 and J usage is TRBJ2-3; checking the TCRdb D call of TRBD1 is not possible without DNA. Germline V gene data show CDR1 as KGHDR and CDR2 as SFDVKD. The CDR3 is 14 residues long. This CDR3 is CATSDPRPPDTQYF.

The CDR3 reads CASSLDRAGQPQHF. The rearrangement joins TRBV12-3 or TRBV12-4 to TRBJ1-5; absent DNA, TCRdb's TRBD1 call cannot be checked. The CDR3 has 14 amino acids.

Considering frequency, this clonotype is medium-sized (0.01 to 0.1%). This chain uses TRBV4-1 with TRBJ2-1. This CDR3 is built from 15 residues. Germline lookup yields CDR1 MGHRA and CDR2 YSYEKL. The CDR3 sequence: CASSQVRGSYNEQFF.

Its frequency marks this clonotype as medium-sized (0.01 to 0.1%). The chain carries TRBV7-2 and TRBJ1-5; TCRdb outputs TRBD1, but without DNA this stays unchecked. CDR3 length: 13 amino acids. Germline values: CDR1 SGHTA, CDR2 FQGNSA. CDR3 amino acids: CASSRQSNQPQHF.

The V call is TRBV9, the J call TRBJ2-1; TCRdb names TRBD2, which stays unverified in the absence of DNA. The CDR3 covers 15 residues. Germline-derived CDR1 and CDR2 are SGDLS and YYNGEE. This chain's CDR3 is CASSVGASDFNEQFF.

The chain has TRBV9 and TRBJ1-2; TCRdb's D call, TRBD1, is unchecked because there is no DNA. Germline V CDR1 and CDR2: SGDLS, YYNGEE. This CDR3 region has 14 residues. The CDR3 spells CASSKGQGRYGYTF. Drawing the rest from reference TRBV9 and TRBJ1-2, the complete variable domain is DSGVTQTPKHLITATGQRVTLRCSPRSGDLSVYWYQQSLDQGLQFLIQYYNGEERAKGNILERFSAQQFPDLHSELNLSSLELGDSALYFCASSKGQGRYGYTFGSGTRLTVV.

This clonotype is labeled medium-sized based on frequency. The genes are TRBV7-6 and TRBJ2-2; TCRdb proposes TRBD1, but this gene call is untestable without DNA. CDR1 is SGHVS, CDR2 FNYEAQ, per germline. The CDR3 sequence is 15 residues long. The CDR3 reads CASSLQAGQGGELFF.